This TCR beta chain was recorded in a study of blood T cell repertoires in COVID-19. The method was immunoSEQ multiplex PCR; TCRdb's version includes in-frame clones alone and lacks a portion of them. The sample includes roughly 280,000 clones, roughly 86% of them seen just once. The CDR3 totals 14 residues. The junction had 7 bases not matched to a gene; V was cut back by 3 bases and J by 5 bases. Germline V lookup: CDR1 DFQATT, CDR2 SNEGSKA (reference sequence). This TCR derives from a man aged 35-49 years with active or convalescent COVID-19. V and J are TRBV20-1 and TRBJ2-1; 7 positions match TRBD1. Sequenced material: peripheral blood. This CDR3 reads CSASGGQVNNEQFF. The CDR3 nucleotides are TGCAGTGCTAGTGGTGGACAGGTAAACAATGAGCAGTTCTTC.